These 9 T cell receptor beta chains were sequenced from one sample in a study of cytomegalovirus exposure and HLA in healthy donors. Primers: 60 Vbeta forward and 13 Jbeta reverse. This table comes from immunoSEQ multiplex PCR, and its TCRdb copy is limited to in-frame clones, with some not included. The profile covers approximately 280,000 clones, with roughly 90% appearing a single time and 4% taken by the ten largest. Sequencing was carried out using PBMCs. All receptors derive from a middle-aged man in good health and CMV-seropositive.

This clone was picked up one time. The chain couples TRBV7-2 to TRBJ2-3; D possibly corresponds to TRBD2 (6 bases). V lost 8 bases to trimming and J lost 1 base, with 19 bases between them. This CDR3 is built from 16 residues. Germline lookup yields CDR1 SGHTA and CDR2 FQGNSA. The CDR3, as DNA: TGTGCCAGCGGCCAGAGGAGGGAGCGGGGCACAGATACGCAGTATTTT. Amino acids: CASGQRRERGTDTQYF.

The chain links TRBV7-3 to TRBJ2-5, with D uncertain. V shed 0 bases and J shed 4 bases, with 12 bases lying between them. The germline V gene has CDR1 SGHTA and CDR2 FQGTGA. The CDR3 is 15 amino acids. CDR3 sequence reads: CASSLTGRFGETQYF. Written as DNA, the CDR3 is TGTGCCAGCAGCTTAACGGGCCGATTCGGAGAGACCCAGTACTTC.

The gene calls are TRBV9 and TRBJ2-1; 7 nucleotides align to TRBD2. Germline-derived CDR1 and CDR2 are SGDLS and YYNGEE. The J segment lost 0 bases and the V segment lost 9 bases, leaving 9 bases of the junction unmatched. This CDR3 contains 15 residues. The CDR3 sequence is CATSSSGDSYNEQFF. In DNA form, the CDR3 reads TGTGCCACCTCGAGCAGCGGGGACTCCTACAATGAGCAGTTCTTC.

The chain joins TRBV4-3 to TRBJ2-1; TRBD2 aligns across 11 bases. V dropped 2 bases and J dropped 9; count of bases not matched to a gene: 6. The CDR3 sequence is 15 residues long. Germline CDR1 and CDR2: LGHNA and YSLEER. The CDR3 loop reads CASSQQLAGDREQFF. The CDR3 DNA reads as TGCGCCAGCAGCCAACAACTAGCGGGAGATCGTGAGCAGTTCTTC.

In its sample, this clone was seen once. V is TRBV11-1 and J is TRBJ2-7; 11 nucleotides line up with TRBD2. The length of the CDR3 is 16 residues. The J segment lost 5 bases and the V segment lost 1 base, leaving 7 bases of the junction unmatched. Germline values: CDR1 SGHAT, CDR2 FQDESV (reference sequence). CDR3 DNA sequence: TGTGCCAGCAGCTTAGAGATAGCGGGAGGGTCGGACGAGCAGTACTTC. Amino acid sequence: CASSLEIAGGSDEQYF.

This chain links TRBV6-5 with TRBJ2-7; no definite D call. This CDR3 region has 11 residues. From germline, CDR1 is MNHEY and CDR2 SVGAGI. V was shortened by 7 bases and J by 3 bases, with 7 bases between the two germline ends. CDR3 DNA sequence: TGTGCCAGCACCCTCGGCTACGAGCAGTACTTC. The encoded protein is CASTLGYEQYF.

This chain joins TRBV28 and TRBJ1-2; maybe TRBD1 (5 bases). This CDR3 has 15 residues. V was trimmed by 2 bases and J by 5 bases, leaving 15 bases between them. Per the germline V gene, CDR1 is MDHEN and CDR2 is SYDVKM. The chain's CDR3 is CASSLVGGAYYGYTF. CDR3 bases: TGTGCCAGCAGTTTAGTAGGAGGGGCTTATTATGGCTACACCTTC.

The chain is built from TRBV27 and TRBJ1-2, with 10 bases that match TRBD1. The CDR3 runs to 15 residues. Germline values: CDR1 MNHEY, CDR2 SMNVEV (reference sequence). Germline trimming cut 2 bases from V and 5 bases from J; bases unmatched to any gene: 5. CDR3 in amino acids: CASSLTGTGDYGYTF. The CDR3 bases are TGTGCCAGCAGTTTAACCGGGACAGGGGATTATGGCTACACCTTC.

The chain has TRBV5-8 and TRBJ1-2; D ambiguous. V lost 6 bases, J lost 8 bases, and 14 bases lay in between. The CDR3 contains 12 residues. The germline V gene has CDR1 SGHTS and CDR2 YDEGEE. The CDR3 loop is CASTTGYRGYTF. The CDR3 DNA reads TGTGCCAGCACCACGGGATATCGGGGCTACACCTTC.